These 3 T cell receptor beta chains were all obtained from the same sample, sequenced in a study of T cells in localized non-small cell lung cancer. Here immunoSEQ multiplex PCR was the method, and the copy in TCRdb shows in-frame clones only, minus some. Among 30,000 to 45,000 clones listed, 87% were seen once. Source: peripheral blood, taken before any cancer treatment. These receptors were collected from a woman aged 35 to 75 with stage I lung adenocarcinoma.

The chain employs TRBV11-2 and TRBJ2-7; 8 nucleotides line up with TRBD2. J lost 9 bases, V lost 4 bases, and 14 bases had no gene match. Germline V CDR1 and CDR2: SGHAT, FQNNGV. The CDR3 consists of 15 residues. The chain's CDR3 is CASSSVRGGPLGQYF. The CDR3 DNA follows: TGTGCCAGCAGCTCTGTCCGGGGGGGGCCTTTGGGGCAGTACTTC.

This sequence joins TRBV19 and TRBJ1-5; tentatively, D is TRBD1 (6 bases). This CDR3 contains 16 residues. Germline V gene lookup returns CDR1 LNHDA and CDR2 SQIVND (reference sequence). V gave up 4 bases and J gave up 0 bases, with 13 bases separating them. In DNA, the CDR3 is TGTGCCAGTAGTAGAGGGGGATCCTATAGCAATCAGCCCCAGCATTTT. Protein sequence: CASSRGGSYSNQPQHF.

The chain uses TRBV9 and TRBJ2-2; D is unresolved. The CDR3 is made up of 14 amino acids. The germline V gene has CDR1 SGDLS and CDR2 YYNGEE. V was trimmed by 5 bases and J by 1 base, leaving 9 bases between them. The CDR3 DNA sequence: TGTGCCAGCAGGAAAGACCTGAACACCGGGGAGCTGTTTTTT. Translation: CASRKDLNTGELFF.